This TCR beta chain was obtained from a study of monozygotic twins with inflammatory bowel disease. Total RNA isolation used whole blood (no T cell sorting was performed). The CDR3 loop spans 16 amino acids. Per germline, CDR1 SGHRS and CDR2 YFSETQ. Notes on this clonotype: The antigen is not known.

Molecular identifiers with 6-nucleotide sample barcodes were added during cDNA synthesis via template switching. One entry per CDR3 protein, without DNA, is what TCRdb gives after re-calling the 5' RACE reads. The ten top clones account for roughly 2.3%, within a sample of around 450,000 distinct CDR3 sequences. Regarding the study as a whole: IBD-affected twins scored below their healthy co-twins in TCRbeta diversity (inverse Simpson).

Sample: blood. The TCR sequence derives from a human donor with ulcerative colitis or Crohn's disease, or a healthy co-twin of an affected twin (not recorded which). The chain uses TRBV5-1 and TRBJ2-7; TCRdb designates TRBD2, a call that cannot be tested without DNA. The CDR3 sequence is CASSLGGRSGTYEQYF.